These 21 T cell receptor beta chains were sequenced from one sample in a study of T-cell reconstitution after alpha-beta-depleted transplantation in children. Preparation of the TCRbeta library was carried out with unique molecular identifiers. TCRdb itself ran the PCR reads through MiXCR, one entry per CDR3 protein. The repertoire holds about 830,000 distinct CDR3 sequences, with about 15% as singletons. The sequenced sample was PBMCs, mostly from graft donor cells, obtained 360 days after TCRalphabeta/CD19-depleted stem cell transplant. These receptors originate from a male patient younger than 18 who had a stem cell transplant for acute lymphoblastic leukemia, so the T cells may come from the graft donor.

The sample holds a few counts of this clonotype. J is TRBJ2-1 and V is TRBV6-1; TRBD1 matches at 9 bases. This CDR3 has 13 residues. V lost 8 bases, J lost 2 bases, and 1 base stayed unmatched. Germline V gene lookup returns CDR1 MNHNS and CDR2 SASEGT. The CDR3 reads CASRTGAYNEQFF. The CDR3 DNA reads TGTGCCAGCCGGACAGGGGCCTACAATGAGCAGTTCTTC.

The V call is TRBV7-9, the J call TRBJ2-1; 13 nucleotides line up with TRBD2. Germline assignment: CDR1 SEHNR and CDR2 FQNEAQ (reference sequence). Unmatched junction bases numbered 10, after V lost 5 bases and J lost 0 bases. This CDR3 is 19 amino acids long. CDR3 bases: TGTGCCAGCAGCACGACTAGCGGGAGGATTACGACCTCCTACAATGAGCAGTTCTTC. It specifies CASSTTSGRITTSYNEQFF.

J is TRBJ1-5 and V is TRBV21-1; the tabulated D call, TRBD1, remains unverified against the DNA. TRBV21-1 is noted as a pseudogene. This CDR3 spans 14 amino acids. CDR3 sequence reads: CASSKGAGVQPQHF. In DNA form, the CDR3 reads TGTGCCAGCAGCAAAGGGGCAGGGGTTCAGCCCCAGCATTTT.

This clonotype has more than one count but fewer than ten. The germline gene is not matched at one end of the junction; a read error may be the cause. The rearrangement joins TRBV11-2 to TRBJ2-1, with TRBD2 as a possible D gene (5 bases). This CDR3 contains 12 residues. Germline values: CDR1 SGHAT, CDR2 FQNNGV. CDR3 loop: CASSLAGNGQFF. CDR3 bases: TGTGCCAGCAGCTTAGCGGGGAATGGGCAGTTCTTC.

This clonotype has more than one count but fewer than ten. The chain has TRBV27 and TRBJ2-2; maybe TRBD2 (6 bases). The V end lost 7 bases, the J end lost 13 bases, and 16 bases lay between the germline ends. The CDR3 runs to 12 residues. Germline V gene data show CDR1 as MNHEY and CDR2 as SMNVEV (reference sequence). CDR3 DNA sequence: TGTGCCAGCAAACAAAACGTGGGAGGGCTGTTTTTT. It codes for CASKQNVGGLFF.

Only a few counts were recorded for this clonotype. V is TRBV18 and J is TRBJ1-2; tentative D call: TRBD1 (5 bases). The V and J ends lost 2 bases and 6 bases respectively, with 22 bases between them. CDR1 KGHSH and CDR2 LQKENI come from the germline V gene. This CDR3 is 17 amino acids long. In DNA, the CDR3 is TGTGCCAGCTCACCATCCTCCCGGGACCCGGGACGAAATGGCTACACCTTC. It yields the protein CASSPSSRDPGRNGYTF.

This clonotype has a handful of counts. CDR3 bases: TGCGCCAGCAGTGAGTCCGAGCGGGTCATACCTTACAATGAGCAGTTCTTC. As protein: CASSESERVIPYNEQFF. The chain couples TRBV10-2 to TRBJ2-1; D is perhaps TRBD2 (6 bases). The germline V and J ends were trimmed by 0 bases and 4 bases, with 16 bases remaining between them. Germline loops: CDR1 WSHSY, CDR2 SAAADI. This CDR3 has 17 amino acids.

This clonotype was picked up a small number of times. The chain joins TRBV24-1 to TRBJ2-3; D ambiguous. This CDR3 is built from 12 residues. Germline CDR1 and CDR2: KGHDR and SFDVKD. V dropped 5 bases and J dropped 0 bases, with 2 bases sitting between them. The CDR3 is CATSVSTDTQYF. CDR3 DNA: TGTGCCACCAGTGTAAGCACAGATACGCAGTATTTT.

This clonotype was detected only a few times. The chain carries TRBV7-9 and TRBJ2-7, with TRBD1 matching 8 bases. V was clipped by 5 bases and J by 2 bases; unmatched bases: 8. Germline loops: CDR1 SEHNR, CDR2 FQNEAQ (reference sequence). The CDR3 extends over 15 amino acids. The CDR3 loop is CASSQGAIKTYEQYF. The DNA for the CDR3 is TGTGCCAGCAGCCAGGGGGCCATCAAGACCTACGAGCAGTACTTC.

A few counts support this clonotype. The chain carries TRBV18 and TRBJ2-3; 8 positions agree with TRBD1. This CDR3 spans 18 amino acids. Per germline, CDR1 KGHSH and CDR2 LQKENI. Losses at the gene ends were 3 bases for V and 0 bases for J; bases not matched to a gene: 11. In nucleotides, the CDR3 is TGTGCCAGCTCACCTGGACAGGGAGCTACCCCTAGCACAGATACGCAGTATTTT. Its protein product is CASSPGQGATPSTDTQYF.

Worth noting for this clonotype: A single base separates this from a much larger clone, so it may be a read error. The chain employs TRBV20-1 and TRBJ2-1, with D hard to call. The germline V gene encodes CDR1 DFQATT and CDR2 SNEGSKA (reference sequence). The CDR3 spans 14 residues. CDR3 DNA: TGCAGTGCGCCGCCCCACCGTACGGAGAATGTGCAGTTCTTC. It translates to CSAPPHRTENVQFF.

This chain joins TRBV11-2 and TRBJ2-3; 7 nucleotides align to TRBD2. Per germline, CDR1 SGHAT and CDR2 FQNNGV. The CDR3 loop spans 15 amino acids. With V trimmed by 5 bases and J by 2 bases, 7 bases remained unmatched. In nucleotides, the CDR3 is TGTGCCAGCAGCCCCTCTAGCGGCCACACAGATACGCAGTATTTT. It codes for CASSPSSGHTDTQYF.

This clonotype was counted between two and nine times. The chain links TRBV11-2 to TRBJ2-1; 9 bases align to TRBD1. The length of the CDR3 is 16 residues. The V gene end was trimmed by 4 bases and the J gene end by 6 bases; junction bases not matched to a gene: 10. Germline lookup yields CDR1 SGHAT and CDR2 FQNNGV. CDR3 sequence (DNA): TGTGCCAGCAGCTCGCTACAGGGGGCCCTAACCAATGAGCAGTTCTTC. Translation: CASSSLQGALTNEQFF.

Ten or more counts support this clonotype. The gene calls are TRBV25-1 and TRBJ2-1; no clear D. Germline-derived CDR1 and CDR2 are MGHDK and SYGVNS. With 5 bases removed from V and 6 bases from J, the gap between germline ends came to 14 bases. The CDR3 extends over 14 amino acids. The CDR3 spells CASSPGRSRNEQFF. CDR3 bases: TGTGCCAGCAGTCCCGGCCGATCCCGCAATGAGCAGTTCTTC.

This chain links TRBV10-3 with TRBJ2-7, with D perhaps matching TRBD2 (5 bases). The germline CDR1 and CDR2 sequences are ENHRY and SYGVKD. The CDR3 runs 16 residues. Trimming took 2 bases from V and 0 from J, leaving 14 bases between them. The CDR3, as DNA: TGTGCCATCAGTGAGAGGTCCCCGGACTCCTCCTACGAGCAGTACTTC. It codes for CAISERSPDSSYEQYF.

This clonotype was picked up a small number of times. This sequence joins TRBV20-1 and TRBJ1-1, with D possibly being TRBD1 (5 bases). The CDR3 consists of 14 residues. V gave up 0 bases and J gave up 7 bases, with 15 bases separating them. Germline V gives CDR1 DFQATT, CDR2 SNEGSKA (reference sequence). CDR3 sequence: CSARERGRTSEAFF. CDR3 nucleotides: TGCAGTGCTAGAGAGCGGGGCAGAACAAGTGAAGCTTTCTTT.

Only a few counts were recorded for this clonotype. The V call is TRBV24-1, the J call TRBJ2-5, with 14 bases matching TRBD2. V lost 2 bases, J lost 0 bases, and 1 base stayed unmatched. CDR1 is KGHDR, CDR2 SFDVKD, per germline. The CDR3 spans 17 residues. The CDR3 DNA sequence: TGTGCCACCAGTGATTGGACTAGCGGGAGGTACCAAGAGACCCAGTACTTC. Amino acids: CATSDWTSGRYQETQYF.

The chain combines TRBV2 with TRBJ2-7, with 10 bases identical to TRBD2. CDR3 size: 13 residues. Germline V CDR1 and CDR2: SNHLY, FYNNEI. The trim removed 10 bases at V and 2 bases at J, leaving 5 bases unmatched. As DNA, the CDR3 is TGTGCCACCTCAGCGGGAGGGCCCTACGAGCAGTACTTC. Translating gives CATSAGGPYEQYF.

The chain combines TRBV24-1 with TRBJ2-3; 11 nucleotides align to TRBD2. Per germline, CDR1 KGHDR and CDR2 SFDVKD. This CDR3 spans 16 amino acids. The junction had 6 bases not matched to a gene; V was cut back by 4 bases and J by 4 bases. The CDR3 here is CATSESSGRIADTQYF. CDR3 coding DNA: TGTGCCACCAGTGAGTCTAGCGGGAGGATTGCAGATACGCAGTATTTT.

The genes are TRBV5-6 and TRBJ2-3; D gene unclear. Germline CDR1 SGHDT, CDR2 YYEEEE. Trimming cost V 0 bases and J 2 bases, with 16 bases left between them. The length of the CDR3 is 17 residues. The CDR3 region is CASSLVRGLDDTDTQYF. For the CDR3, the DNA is TGTGCCAGCAGCTTGGTTAGAGGTTTGGATGACACAGATACGCAGTATTTT.

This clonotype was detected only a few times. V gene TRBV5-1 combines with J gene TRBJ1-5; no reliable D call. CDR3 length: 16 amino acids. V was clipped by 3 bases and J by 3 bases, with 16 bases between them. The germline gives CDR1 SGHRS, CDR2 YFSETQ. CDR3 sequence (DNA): TGCGCCAGCAGCTCCAAAAGGGCCTCCGTCAATCAGCCCCAGCATTTT. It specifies CASSSKRASVNQPQHF.